This TCR beta chain was sequenced for a study of blood T cells in healthy people across ages. Overall study findings and caveats: Long-lived donors had more naive CD4+ cells and higher diversity than aged donors. Naive T cell percentage showed a strong correlation with TCR beta diversity.

Per-sample yields of isolated PBMCs were at least 6 million. This CDR3 has 12 residues. CDR1 and CDR2 from the germline V gene are SGHDN and FVKESK. Trimming took 4 bases from V and 9 from J, leaving 11 bases between them. Next came a second PCR, run for about 6 to 12 cycles, which used a sample-barcoded 5' primer along with a J-beta primer mix. All samples gave at least 2.5 million CDR3-containing paired-end reads. TCRdb recomputed calls from the 5' RACE reads with MiXCR, one row per CDR3 protein. Among approximately 800,000 distinct CDR3 sequences, 35% to 60% were seen once, and the ten largest hold 15% to 20%. This clonotype has a handful of counts. Its antigen remains unknown.

This rearrangement joins TRBV14 to TRBJ2-3; D may be TRBD1 (5 bases). The sample consisted of blood. The receptor was derived from a man of 80 years or more in good health. For the CDR3, the DNA is TGTGCCAGCAGCCCCTCAGCAGGGACGCAGTATTTT. Its protein is CASSPSAGTQYF.